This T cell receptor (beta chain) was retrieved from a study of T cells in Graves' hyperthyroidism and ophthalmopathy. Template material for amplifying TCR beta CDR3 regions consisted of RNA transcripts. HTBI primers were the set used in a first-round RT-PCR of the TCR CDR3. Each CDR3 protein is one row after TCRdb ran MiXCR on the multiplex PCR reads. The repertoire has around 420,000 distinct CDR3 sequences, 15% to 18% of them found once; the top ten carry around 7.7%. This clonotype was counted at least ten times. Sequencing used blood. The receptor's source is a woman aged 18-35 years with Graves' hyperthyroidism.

CDR3 nucleotides: TGTGCCAGCAGTACCCTCGGGCCGCCGGGGACCCAGTACTTC. Encoded protein: CASSTLGPPGTQYF. The V gene is TRBV2, the J gene TRBJ2-5; D not resolved. The CDR3 loop spans 14 amino acids. CDR1 and CDR2 from the germline V gene are SNHLY and FYNNEI. V lost 5 bases to trimming and J lost 7 bases, with 17 bases between them.